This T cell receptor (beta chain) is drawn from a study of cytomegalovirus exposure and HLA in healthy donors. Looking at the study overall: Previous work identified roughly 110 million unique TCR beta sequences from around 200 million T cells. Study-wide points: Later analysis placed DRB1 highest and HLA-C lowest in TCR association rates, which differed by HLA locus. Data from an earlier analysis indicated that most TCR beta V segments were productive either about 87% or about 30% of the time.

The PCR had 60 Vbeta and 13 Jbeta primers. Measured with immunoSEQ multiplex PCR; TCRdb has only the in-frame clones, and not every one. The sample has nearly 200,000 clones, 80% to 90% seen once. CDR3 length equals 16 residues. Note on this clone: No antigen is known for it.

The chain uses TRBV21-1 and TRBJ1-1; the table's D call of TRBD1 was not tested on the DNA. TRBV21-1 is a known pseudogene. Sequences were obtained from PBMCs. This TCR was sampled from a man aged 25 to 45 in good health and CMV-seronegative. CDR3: CASTTIGQGLNTEAFF. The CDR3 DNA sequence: TGTGCCAGCACTACGATAGGACAGGGATTGAACACTGAAGCTTTCTTT.